This paragraph reports one T cell receptor (beta chain). Production of TCR beta libraries used UMI-labeled 5' RACE as the method. Original handling: From around 3,000 to 18,000 functional CDR3 beta clonotypes were held in each TCR beta library. Following a re-call of the 5' RACE reads, TCRdb has one entry per CDR3 protein and lacks DNA. Here the V and J calls rest on TCRdb's processing, not on the authors' analysis. The listing contains roughly 10,000 distinct CDR3 sequences. The data were obtained in a study of human CD8 memory T cell subsets. The authors defined TPEX cells as CCR7+ PD-1+ TIGIT+ early memory CD8+ T cells carrying exhausted-like traits. By negative magnetic separation, total CD8+ T cells were enriched. The germline CDR1 and CDR2 sequences are MNHEY and SVGAGI. The CDR3 runs to 12 residues.

Sequences were obtained from CD8+ T cells from PBMCs. This chain uses TRBV6-5 with TRBJ2-1; lacking DNA, the TRBD2 call made by TCRdb goes unchecked. This clonotype was obtained from a human donor in good health. CDR3 protein: CASRSLLGSQFF.